This is a list of T cell receptor beta chains from one sample in a study of blood T cell repertoires in COVID-19. Method: immunoSEQ multiplex PCR; TCRdb's copy keeps in-frame clones and lacks some. The table shows about 44,000 clones, with approximately 86% occurring only once. Sequencing input: peripheral blood. The receptors shown here come from a woman at least 80 years old in a cohort sampled during active or convalescent COVID-19. Each CDR3 is given without its conserved first and last residue.

>TRBV5-5|TRBJ1-5
ASSGPGTGVMPQH
>TRBV27|TRBJ1-1
ATNPKWGSHTEAF
>TRBV4-1|TRBJ2-3
ASSQLSFTDTQY
>TRBV7-2|TRBJ2-7
ASSLSTGGFGYEQY
>TRBV3-1/TRBV3-2|TRBJ1-5
ASSQWAGSGSNQPQH
>TRBV6-6|TRBJ2-1
ASSYAGGINEQF
>TRBV18|TRBJ1-2
ASSPQGASYGYT
>TRBV7-2|TRBJ2-5
ASSLAGGGGQETQY
>TRBV7-2|TRBJ2-3
ASSLMQTSTDTQY
>TRBV7-9|TRBJ1-3
ASSPRLGDISGNTIY
>TRBV4-3|TRBJ2-3
ASSQEAQGTSGRAGPTDTQY
>TRBV4-3|TRBJ2-1
ASSQDYPSSGRADEQF
>TRBV6-5|TRBJ1-1
ASSYSRMNTEAF
>TRBV6-2/TRBV6-3|TRBJ2-7
ASSPGLAGPHEQY
>TRBV5-1|TRBJ1-1
ASSFGGQGMNTEAF
>TRBV5-1|TRBJ2-5
ASSGDWEEGTQY
>TRBV29-1|TRBJ1-4
SALTIDSKMEANEKLF
>TRBV27|TRBJ2-1
ASRAGGGYNEQF
>TRBV12-5|TRBJ2-1
ASGLGGSYNEQF
>TRBV18|TRBJ2-1
ASSGYSYNEQF
>TRBV4-2|TRBJ2-3
ASSQLAGARQY
>TRBV30|TRBJ1-1
AWSGGGMNTEAF
>TRBV10-1|TRBJ1-5
ASSGQGNQPQH
>TRBV7-6|TRBJ2-5
ASSLPTDQETQY
>TRBV6-5|TRBJ2-1
ASSPTSGTYNEQF
>TRBV19|TRBJ2-3
ASSLTSTPGTDTQY
>TRBV7-2|TRBJ2-7
ASSFAGTYEQY
>TRBV2|TRBJ2-7
ASDGGTPMSSYEQY
>TRBV6-2/TRBV6-3|TRBJ2-2
ASSYSRALAGSGELF
>TRBV6-4|TRBJ2-5
ASSDVRETQY
>TRBV6-2/TRBV6-3|TRBJ2-7
ASSRQDRPYEQY
>TRBV30|TRBJ1-1
AWGRGPGEAF
>TRBV21-1|TRBJ2-1
ASSGGPNQNNEQF
>TRBV21-1|TRBJ2-7
ASSFRDRGLEGSYEQY
>TRBV2|TRBJ1-1
ASSGPGKMNTEAF
>TRBV2|TRBJ1-5
ASSDKLGTGFNSNQPQH
>TRBV10-3|TRBJ1-2
AIRPEGTGRDGYT
>TRBV5-6|TRBJ1-4
ASSLQGAREKLF
>TRBV7-3|TRBJ1-1
ASSQRTGATEAF
>TRBV9|TRBJ2-3
ASSVGTSGNTDTQY
>TRBV20-1|TRBJ2-2
SASHPRLGPQNTGELF
>TRBV7-8|TRBJ1-1
ASSPTNREAF
>TRBV5-6|TRBJ2-3
ASSFYRTDTQY
>TRBV11-3|TRBJ2-3
ASSYKDTQY
>TRBV7-8|TRBJ1-2
ASSYRVLSRDYGYT
>TRBV4-1|TRBJ2-6
ASSLPSGANVLT
>TRBV2|TRBJ2-2
ASSEVPTWGGGELF
>TRBV14|TRBJ1-4
ASSQGIVRGLEKLF
>TRBV7-9|TRBJ2-5
ASSWTGGETQY
>TRBV11-3|TRBJ2-3
ASSLGLASDTQY
>TRBV9|TRBJ1-1
ASSVGGDRGIWNTEAF
>TRBV9|TRBJ2-7
ASSPSGSWDEQY
>TRBV7-8|TRBJ1-4
ASSTRQVSNEKLF